The T cell receptor (beta chain) described here comes from a study of T cells after yellow fever vaccination. This clonotype was recorded a few times. TCR cDNA was made by 5'RACE template switching, adding a universal primer site and UMIs. TCRdb independently ran MiXCR on the 5' RACE reads; one entry per CDR3 protein. The repertoire consists of under 100,000 distinct CDR3 sequences, with about 5.8% occurring once and the leading ten covering under 50%. The sequencing here drew on CD8+ T cells sorted from PBMCs, taken 10 days after the yellow fever booster vaccination. This receptor was identified in a man aged 18 to 30 who received the YFV17D yellow fever vaccine.

CDR3 DNA: TGCGCCAGCAGCCAAGAAGGCGGGGCTTATGGCTACACCTTC. Translated, it gives CASSQEGGAYGYTF. The J gene is TRBJ1-2, the V gene TRBV4-3, with D possibly being TRBD1 (5 bases). Deletions cut 0 bases from V and 5 bases from J, with 10 bases between. Germline lookup yields CDR1 LGHNA and CDR2 YSLEER. The CDR3 is 14 residues long.